Presented here are 10 T cell receptor beta chains from one specimen sequenced in a study of blood T cell repertoires in COVID-19. Clones were sequenced by immunoSEQ multiplex PCR, and TCRdb holds only the in-frame ones, with some missing. The sample carries 150,000 to 200,000 clones, 88% recorded once. Material for sequencing was PBMCs or T cells enriched from blood (not recorded which). These receptors came from a young woman who had recovered from COVID-19.

The rearrangement uses TRBV5-1 and TRBJ2-7, with D tentatively TRBD2 (6 bases). V lost 0 bases to trimming and J lost 7 bases, with 20 bases between them. This CDR3 is built from 16 residues. Germline CDR1 reads SGHRS; CDR2 reads YFSETQ. The CDR3 sequence: CASSLDPERAVGEQYF. In nucleotides, the CDR3 is TGCGCCAGCAGCTTGGATCCGGAGCGGGCGGTAGGAGAGCAGTACTTC.

The rearrangement links TRBV28 to TRBJ1-6; weak D call: TRBD1 (5 bases). Trimming removed 8 bases at V and 7 bases at J, with 12 bases between. In germline, CDR1 is MDHEN, CDR2 SYDVKM. This CDR3 contains 13 residues. The CDR3 coding sequence is TGTGCCAGCTTCCAGGGAGGGAATTCACCCCTCCACTTT. As protein: CASFQGGNSPLHF.

The chain couples TRBV6-5 to TRBJ1-2; D remains ambiguous. This CDR3 comprises 14 residues. Germline V lookup: CDR1 MNHEY, CDR2 SVGAGI. Trimming cost V 2 bases and J 8 bases, with 15 bases left between them. The chain's CDR3 is CASSYERSGRGYTF. CDR3 nucleotides: TGTGCCAGCAGTTACGAGAGATCTGGTCGCGGCTACACCTTC.

The J gene is TRBJ2-1, the V gene TRBV7-2, with a tentative D call TRBD1 (5 bases). Germline V gene lookup returns CDR1 SGHTA and CDR2 FQGNSA. This CDR3 comprises 14 residues. The V end was cut by 3 bases, the J end by 4 bases, with 10 bases between. In DNA, the CDR3 is TGTGCCAGCAGCTTCGCGTCAGGGTACAATGAGCAGTTCTTC. This encodes CASSFASGYNEQFF.

This clone was picked up one time. The chain uses TRBV19 and TRBJ2-4; possibly TRBD2 for D (5 bases). From germline, CDR1 is LNHDA and CDR2 SQIVND (reference sequence). The CDR3 has 12 amino acids. Between the trimmed V and J ends, which lost 5 bases and 11 bases, there was a span of 13 bases. This chain's CDR3 is CASSPSAEVQYF. For the CDR3, the DNA is TGTGCCAGTAGTCCCTCAGCGGAAGTTCAGTACTTC.

This rearrangement joins TRBV28 to TRBJ1-5, with 11 bases aligning to TRBD1. The germline gives CDR1 MDHEN, CDR2 SYDVKM. This CDR3 has 19 amino acids. The V segment lost 5 bases and the J segment 2 bases; nucleotides outside the gene matches: 14. DNA of the CDR3: TGTGCCAGCAGTCAGTGGGACAGGGGGGCTGTCTCTGGCAATCAGCCCCAGCATTTT. Translating it yields CASSQWDRGAVSGNQPQHF.

This clone came up a few times. The V and J genes are TRBV6-5 and TRBJ1-2; 11 bases are a match to TRBD1. The CDR3 spans 14 residues. Germline V gives CDR1 MNHEY, CDR2 SVGAGI. The J segment lost 5 bases and the V segment lost 6 bases, leaving 5 bases of the junction unmatched. This chain's CDR3 is CASSAGTGGYGYTF. DNA of the CDR3: TGTGCCAGCAGCGCCGGGACAGGGGGGTATGGCTACACCTTC.

The V and J genes are TRBV9 and TRBJ2-5; 8 nucleotides agree with TRBD2. V shed 4 bases and J 2 bases; nucleotides not matched to a gene: 4. CDR3 length: 14 amino acids. Germline V gives CDR1 SGDLS, CDR2 YYNGEE. As DNA, the CDR3 is TGTGCCAGCAGCCCCCGACTAGCGCAAGAGACCCAGTACTTC. Its protein is CASSPRLAQETQYF.

V usage is TRBV7-8 and J usage is TRBJ1-2, with TRBD1 as a possible D gene (5 bases). There are 15 residues in the CDR3. The V gene lost 3 bases and the J gene lost 3 bases, with 14 bases spanning the gap. CDR1 and CDR2 from the germline V gene are SGHVS and FQNEAQ. CDR3 sequence: CASSFLFGADYGYTF. CDR3 DNA: TGTGCCAGCAGCTTTTTATTTGGGGCCGACTATGGCTACACCTTC.

J is TRBJ1-1 and V is TRBV27; 9 positions agree with TRBD1. Germline V gene data show CDR1 as MNHEY and CDR2 as SMNVEV (reference sequence). CDR3 length: 13 amino acids. V gave up 7 bases and J gave up 7 bases; unmatched junction bases: 7. CDR3 protein: CASTKQGAFEAFF. For the CDR3, the DNA is TGTGCCAGCACGAAACAGGGGGCGTTTGAAGCTTTCTTT.